This paragraph reports one T cell receptor beta chain. Its antigen is not identified. CDR3 size: 16 residues. Trimming removed 6 bases from V and 4 bases from J; junction bases left unmatched: 11. CDR1 is LNHNV, CDR2 YYDKDF, per germline (reference sequence). Profiling relied on immunoSEQ multiplex PCR, and the TCRdb table lists in-frame clones only, not all of them. The sample has roughly 90,000 clones; roughly 85% are singletons. This entry is derived from a study of OX40 agonist ivuxolimab in advanced cancers. Study-wide context: All patients had ivuxolimab intravenously every 2 weeks at 0.01 to 10 mg/kg. A history of anti-PD-1, anti-PD-L1 or anti-CTLA-4 therapy was acceptable, and more than 30% had some.

Regarding the study as a whole: Average numbers of expanded clones were greater in CD8+ T cells than in CD4+. Those patients achieving a partial response at 0.1-3.0 mg/kg showed among the lowest clonal expansion.

The rearrangement links TRBV15 to TRBJ2-1, with 8 bases matching TRBD1. The sample was CD4+ or CD8+ T cells sorted from blood, taken in a trial of the OX40 agonist ivuxolimab. This TCR was recovered from an adult with an advanced solid tumor such as melanoma, head and neck, liver or kidney cancer. This CDR3 is CATRGLGQVGYNEQFF. The CDR3 coding sequence is TGTGCCACCAGGGGGCTGGGACAGGTTGGTTACAATGAGCAGTTCTTC. The whole variable domain, remainder taken from reference TRBV15 and TRBJ2-1, is DAMVIQNPRYQVTQFGKPVTLSCSQTLNHNVMYWYQQKSSQAPKLLFHYYDKDFNNEADTPDNFQSRRPNTSFCFLDIRSPGLGDTAMYLCATRGLGQVGYNEQFFGPGTRLTVL.